This TCR beta chain emerged from a study of blood T cell repertoires in COVID-19. In the study overall: Researchers got acute and convalescent COVID-19 samples from the United States, Italy and Spain. In each case, the material was cDNA or gDNA derived from T cells, B-cell-depleted T cells, or PBMCs.

This CDR3 spans 14 amino acids. Germline CDR1 reads SSHAT; CDR2 reads FNYEAQ (reference sequence). Notes on this clone: A read error may account for a junction end that differs from germline.

Source study methods: Reference gene primer amplification in the assay estimated nucleated cell counts. Clones were read by immunoSEQ multiplex PCR, and TCRdb kept only the in-frame ones, dropping some. V, J and clone size derive from that table, while D and trimming were established from the DNA sequence. The table has 100,000 to 150,000 clones, over 80% seen once; the top ten hold 12%. The chain combines TRBV7-7 with TRBJ2-2; D is uncertain. The receptor comes from a man aged 55-75 years with acute or convalescent COVID-19. Sequenced material: peripheral blood. The CDR3 loop reads CASRTGLGSGELFF. As DNA, the CDR3 is TGTGCTAGCAGAACCGGGTTAGGCTCCGGGGAGCTGTTTTTT.